The next 3 T cell receptor beta chains were all read from a single sample in a study of shared clonotypes between healthy human individuals. Sequenced by immunoSEQ multiplex PCR; TCRdb stores in-frame clones only, minus some. In the table there are over a million clones, approximately 76% of which are singletons. Source material: memory CD4+ T cells sorted from blood. Subset: CD45RA-negative fraction. The source is a man aged 18-30 years in good health.

The chain links TRBV5-1 to TRBJ1-4, with D unresolved. The germline V gene has CDR1 SGHRS and CDR2 YFSETQ. V was pared by 3 bases and J by 7 bases, with 16 bases between. The CDR3 sequence is 15 residues long. The CDR3 protein is CASSSSQPTSEKLFF. The CDR3 nucleotides are TGCGCCAGCAGCTCGTCGCAACCTACAAGTGAAAAACTGTTTTTT.

This chain uses TRBV5-4 with TRBJ2-5, with D hard to call. The germline gives CDR1 SGHNT, CDR2 YYREEE (reference sequence). CDR3 length: 15 amino acids. Trimming removed 0 bases at V and 2 bases at J, with 11 bases between. The CDR3 loop reads CASSLGQGYQETQYF. The CDR3 bases are TGTGCCAGCAGCTTGGGACAAGGGTATCAAGAGACCCAGTACTTC.

This rearrangement joins TRBV4-1 to TRBJ2-1; 11 bases line up with TRBD2. Germline values: CDR1 MGHRA, CDR2 YSYEKL. The CDR3 loop spans 15 amino acids. The junction had 7 bases not matched to a gene; V was cut back by 2 bases and J by 10 bases. CDR3 sequence (DNA): TGCGCCAGCAGCCAACCGACTAGCGGGGTGGGGGAGCAGTTCTTC. This translates into CASSQPTSGVGEQFF.